The rows below give T cell receptor beta chains drawn from one sample of a study of T-cell reconstitution after alpha-beta-depleted transplantation in children. TCRdb reprocessed the PCR reads with MiXCR, giving one entry per CDR3 protein. The sample records hundreds of thousands of distinct CDR3 sequences, 32% being singletons. The material was PBMCs from the stem cell graft donor, obtained from the stem cell graft. Receptors were obtained from a human donor who donated a stem cell graft to a child with aplastic anemia. CDR3s include the opening cysteine and the closing phenylalanine or tryptophan. The order of the fields is D gene, V gene, clone size, J gene, CDR3 DNA, CDR3 protein. The D gene is left open where the match is weak. Clone size is given for some rows only: seen once, a few or many times, or a class if the clone is expanded.

>NA|TRBV9|NA|TRBJ2-3
TGTGCCAGCAGCGTAGAGGGGTTAGATACGCAGTATTTT
CASSVEGLDTQYF
>NA|TRBV4-3|few|TRBJ2-7
TGCGCCAGCAGCCGGGACGAACACTACGAGCAGTACTTC
CASSRDEHYEQYF
>TRBD2|TRBV11-2|NA|TRBJ2-1
TGTGCCAGCAAAGTAGGGGCTAGCGGGGCCTCCTACAATGAGCAGTTCTTC
CASKVGASGASYNEQFF
>TRBD2|TRBV20-1|few|TRBJ2-1
TGCAGTGCTAGAGCTGGGACTAGCGGGAGGAACAATGAGCAGTTCTTC
CSARAGTSGRNNEQFF
>TRBD1|TRBV20-1|NA|TRBJ1-4
TGCAGTGCTGCTAACCCGGGACAGGGCTTTTTTGAGACTAATGAAAAACTGTTTTTT
CSAANPGQGFFETNEKLFF
>NA|TRBV12-3/TRBV12-4|few|TRBJ2-7
TGTGCCAGCAGTTTCGCCAGGGGATTATCCTACGAGCAGTACTTC
CASSFARGLSYEQYF
>TRBD2|TRBV20-1|NA|TRBJ2-5
TGCAGTGCTTTACGATCTAGCGGGAGCTCGGAGACCCAGTACTTC
CSALRSSGSSETQYF
>NA|TRBV7-2|NA|TRBJ2-5
TGTGCCAGCAGCTTAGAGTTAGGCAGACAAGAGACCCAGTACTTC
CASSLELGRQETQYF
>NA|TRBV7-6|NA|TRBJ1-2
TGTGCCAGCAGCTTATCCTCAGGGGAGGAATTTGGCTACACCTTC
CASSLSSGEEFGYTF
>TRBD1|TRBV5-1|NA|TRBJ2-5
TGCGCCAGCGGGACAGCTACTCAAGAGACCCAGTACTTC
CASGTATQETQYF
>TRBD2|TRBV5-1|few|TRBJ2-1
TGCGCCAGCGGGTCCTCAACTAGCGGGAACTACAATGAGCAGTTCTTC
CASGSSTSGNYNEQFF